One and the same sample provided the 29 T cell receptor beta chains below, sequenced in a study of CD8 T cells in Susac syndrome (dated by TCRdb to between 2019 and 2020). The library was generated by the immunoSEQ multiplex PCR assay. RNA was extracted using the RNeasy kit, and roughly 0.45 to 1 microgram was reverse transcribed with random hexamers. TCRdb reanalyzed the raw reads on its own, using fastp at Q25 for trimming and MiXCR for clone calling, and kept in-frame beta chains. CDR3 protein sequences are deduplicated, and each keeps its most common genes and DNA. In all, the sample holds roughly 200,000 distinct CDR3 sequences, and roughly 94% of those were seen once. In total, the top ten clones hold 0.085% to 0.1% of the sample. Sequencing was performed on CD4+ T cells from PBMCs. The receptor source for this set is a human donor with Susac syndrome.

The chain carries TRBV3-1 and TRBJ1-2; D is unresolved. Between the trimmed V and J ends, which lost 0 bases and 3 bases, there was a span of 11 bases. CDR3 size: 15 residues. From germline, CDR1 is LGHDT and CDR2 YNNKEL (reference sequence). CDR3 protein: CASSQDTGGYYGYTF. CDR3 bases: TGTGCCAGCAGCCAAGATACGGGAGGGTACTATGGCTACACCTTC. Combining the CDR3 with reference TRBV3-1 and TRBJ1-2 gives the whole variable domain DTAVSQTPKYLVTQMGNDKSIKCEQNLGHDTMYWYKQDSKKFLKIMFSYNNKELIINETVPNRFSPKSPDKAHLNLHINSLELGDSAVYFCASSQDTGGYYGYTFGSGTRLTVV.

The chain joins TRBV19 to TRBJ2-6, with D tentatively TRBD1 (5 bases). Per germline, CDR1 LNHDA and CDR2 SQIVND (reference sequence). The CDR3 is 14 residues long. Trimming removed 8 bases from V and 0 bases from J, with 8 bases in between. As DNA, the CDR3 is TGTGCCAGTCGACAGAACTCTGGGGCCAACGTCCTGACTTTC. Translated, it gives CASRQNSGANVLTF.

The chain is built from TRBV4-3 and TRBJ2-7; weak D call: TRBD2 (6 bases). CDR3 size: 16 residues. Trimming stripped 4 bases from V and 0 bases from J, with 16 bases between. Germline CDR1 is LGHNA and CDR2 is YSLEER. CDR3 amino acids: CASSRSEGGPSYEQYF. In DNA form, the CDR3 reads TGCGCCAGCAGCCGGTCGGAGGGAGGCCCCTCCTACGAGCAGTACTTC.

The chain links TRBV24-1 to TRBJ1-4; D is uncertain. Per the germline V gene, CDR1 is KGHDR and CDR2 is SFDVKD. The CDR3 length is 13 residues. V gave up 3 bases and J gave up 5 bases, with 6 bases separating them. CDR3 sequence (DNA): TGTGCCACCAGTGATACGAGCAATGAAAAACTGTTTTTT. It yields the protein CATSDTSNEKLFF.

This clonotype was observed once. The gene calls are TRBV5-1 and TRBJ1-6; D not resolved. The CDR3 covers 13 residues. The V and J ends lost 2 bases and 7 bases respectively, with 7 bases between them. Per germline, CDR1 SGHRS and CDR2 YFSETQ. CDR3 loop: CASSLRQNSPLHF. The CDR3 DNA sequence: TGCGCCAGCAGCTTAAGGCAAAATTCACCCCTCCACTTT. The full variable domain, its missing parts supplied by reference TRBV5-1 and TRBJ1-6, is KAGVTQTPRYLIKTRGQQVTLSCSPISGHRSVSWYQQTPGQGLQFLFEYFSETQRNKGNFPGRFSGRQFSNSRSEMNVSTLELGDSALYLCASSLRQNSPLHFGNGTRLTVT.

In DNA form, the CDR3 reads TGTGCCAGCAGTTTAAAACGGATATATCAGCCCCAGCATTTT. This translates into CASSLKRIYQPQHF. This sequence joins TRBV28 and TRBJ1-5; no definite D call. The V gene's germline CDR1 is MDHEN and CDR2 SYDVKM. This CDR3 is built from 14 residues. V was cut by 2 bases and J by 5 bases, with 10 bases left in between.

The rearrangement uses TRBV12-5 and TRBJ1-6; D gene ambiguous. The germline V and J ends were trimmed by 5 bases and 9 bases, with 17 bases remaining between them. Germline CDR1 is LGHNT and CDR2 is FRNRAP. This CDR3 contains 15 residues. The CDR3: CASGPPSGSGSPLHF. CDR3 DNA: TGTGCTAGTGGTCCGCCGTCGGGGTCTGGTTCACCCCTCCACTTT.

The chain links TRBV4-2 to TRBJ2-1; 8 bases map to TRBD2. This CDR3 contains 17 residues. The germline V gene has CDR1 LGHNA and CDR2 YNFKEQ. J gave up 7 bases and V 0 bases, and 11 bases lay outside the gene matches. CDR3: CASSQDSTGGPGNEQFF. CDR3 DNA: TGTGCCAGCAGCCAAGACAGCACGGGAGGGCCGGGTAATGAGCAGTTCTTC.

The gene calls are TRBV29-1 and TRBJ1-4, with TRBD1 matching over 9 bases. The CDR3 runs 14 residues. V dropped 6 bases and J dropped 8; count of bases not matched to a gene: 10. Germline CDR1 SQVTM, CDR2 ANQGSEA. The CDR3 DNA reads TGCAGCGTGACCGGGACAGGGCTTAAAGAAAAACTGTTTTTT. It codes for CSVTGTGLKEKLFF. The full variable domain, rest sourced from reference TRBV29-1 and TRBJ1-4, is SAVISQKPSRDICQRGTSLTIQCQVDSQVTMMFWYRQQPGQSLTLIATANQGSEATYESGFVIDKFPISRPNLTFSTLTVSNMSPEDSSIYLCSVTGTGLKEKLFFGSGTQLSVL.

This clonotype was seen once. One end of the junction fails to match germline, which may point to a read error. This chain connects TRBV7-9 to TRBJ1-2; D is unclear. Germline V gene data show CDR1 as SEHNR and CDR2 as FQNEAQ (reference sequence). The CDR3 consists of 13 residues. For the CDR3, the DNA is TGTGCCAGCAGCTTAGAGGGTCTTCAATTTCGGTCCTTC. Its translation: CASSLEGLQFRSF.

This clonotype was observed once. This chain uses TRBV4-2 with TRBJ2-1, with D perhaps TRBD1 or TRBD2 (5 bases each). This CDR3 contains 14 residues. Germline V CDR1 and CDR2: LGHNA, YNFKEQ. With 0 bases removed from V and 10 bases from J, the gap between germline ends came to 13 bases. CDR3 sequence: CASSQDGTLNEQFF. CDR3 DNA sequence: TGTGCCAGCAGCCAAGACGGGACCCTTAACGAGCAGTTCTTC.

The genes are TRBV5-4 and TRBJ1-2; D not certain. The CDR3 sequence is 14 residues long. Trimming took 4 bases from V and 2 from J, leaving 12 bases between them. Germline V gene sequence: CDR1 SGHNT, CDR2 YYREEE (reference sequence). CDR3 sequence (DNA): TGTGCCAGCAGCCTCCCGGGGAGAAACTATGGCTACACCTTC. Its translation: CASSLPGRNYGYTF.

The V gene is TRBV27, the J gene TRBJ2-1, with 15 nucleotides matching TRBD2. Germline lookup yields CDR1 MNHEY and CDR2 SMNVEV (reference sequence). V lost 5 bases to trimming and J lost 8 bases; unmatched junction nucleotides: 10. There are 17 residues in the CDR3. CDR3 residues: CASSQGLAGGYGDEQFF. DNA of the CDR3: TGTGCCAGCAGTCAGGGACTAGCGGGGGGATATGGGGATGAGCAGTTCTTC.

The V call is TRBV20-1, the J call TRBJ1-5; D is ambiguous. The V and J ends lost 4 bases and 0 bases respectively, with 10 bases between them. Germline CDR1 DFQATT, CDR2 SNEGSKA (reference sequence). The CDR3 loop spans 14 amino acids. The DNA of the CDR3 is TGCAGTGCTACGGTGCAGTATAGCAATCAGCCCCAGCATTTT. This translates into CSATVQYSNQPQHF.

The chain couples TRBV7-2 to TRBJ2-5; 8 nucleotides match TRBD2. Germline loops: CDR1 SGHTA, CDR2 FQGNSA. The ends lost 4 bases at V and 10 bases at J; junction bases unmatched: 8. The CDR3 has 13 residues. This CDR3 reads CASSYGLAPFQYF. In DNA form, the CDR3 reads TGTGCCAGCAGCTATGGACTAGCCCCATTCCAGTACTTC. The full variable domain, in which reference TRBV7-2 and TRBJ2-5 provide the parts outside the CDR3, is GAGVSQSPSNKVTEKGKDVELRCDPISGHTALYWYRQSLGQGLEFLIYFQGNSAPDKSGLPSDRFSAERTGGSVSTLTIQRTQQEDSAVYLCASSYGLAPFQYFGPGTRLLVL.

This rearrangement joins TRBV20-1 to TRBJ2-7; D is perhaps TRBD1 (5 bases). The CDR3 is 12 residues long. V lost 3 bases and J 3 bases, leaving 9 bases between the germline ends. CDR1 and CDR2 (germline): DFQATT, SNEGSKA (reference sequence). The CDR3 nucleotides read TGCAGTGCTAGCAGGGAAGTCTACGAGCAGTACTTC. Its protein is CSASREVYEQYF.

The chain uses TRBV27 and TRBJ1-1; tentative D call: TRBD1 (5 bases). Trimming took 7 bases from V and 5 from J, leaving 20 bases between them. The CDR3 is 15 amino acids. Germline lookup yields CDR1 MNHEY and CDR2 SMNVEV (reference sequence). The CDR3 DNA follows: TGTGCCAGCACCCCCCCAGGGAGATTAGAAACTGAAGCTTTCTTT. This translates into CASTPPGRLETEAFF.

CDR3 amino acids: CASSQDQTGTSVLAGAKNIQYF. CDR3 DNA: TGCGCCAGCAGCCAAGATCAGACCGGGACTAGCGTTCTTGCCGGAGCCAAAAACATTCAGTACTTC. This rearrangement joins TRBV4-1 to TRBJ2-4; 10 nucleotides line up with TRBD2. The CDR3 covers 22 residues. Germline V CDR1 and CDR2: MGHRA, YSYEKL. Trimming at V came to 0 bases and at J to 0 bases, leaving 17 bases not matched to a gene.

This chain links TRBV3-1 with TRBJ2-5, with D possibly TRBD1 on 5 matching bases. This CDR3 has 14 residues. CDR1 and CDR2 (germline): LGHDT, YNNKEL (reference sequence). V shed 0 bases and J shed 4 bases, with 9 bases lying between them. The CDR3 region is CASSQEPQVETQYF. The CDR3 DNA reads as TGTGCCAGCAGCCAAGAGCCACAGGTAGAGACCCAGTACTTC.

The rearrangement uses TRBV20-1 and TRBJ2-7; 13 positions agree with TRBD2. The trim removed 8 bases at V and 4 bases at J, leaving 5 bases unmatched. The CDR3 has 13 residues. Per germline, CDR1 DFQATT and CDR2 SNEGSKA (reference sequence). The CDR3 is CSLRLAGGYEQYF. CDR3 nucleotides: TGCAGTCTTCGACTAGCGGGAGGATACGAGCAGTACTTC.

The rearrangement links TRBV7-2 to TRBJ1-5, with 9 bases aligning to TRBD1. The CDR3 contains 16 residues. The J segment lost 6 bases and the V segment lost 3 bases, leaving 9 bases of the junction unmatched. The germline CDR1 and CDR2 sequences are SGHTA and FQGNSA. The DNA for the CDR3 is TGTGCCAGCAGCTTGGGGTTACAGGGGGCGGCTCAGCCCCAGCATTTT. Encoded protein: CASSLGLQGAAQPQHF. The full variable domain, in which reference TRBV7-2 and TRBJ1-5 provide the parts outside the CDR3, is GAGVSQSPSNKVTEKGKDVELRCDPISGHTALYWYRQSLGQGLEFLIYFQGNSAPDKSGLPSDRFSAERTGGSVSTLTIQRTQQEDSAVYLCASSLGLQGAAQPQHFGDGTRLSIL.

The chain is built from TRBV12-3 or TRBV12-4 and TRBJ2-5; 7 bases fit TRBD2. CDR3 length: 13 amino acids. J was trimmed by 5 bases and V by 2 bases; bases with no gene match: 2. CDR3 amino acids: CASSLMGGETQYF. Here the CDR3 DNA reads TGTGCCAGCAGTTTAATGGGGGGGGAGACCCAGTACTTC.

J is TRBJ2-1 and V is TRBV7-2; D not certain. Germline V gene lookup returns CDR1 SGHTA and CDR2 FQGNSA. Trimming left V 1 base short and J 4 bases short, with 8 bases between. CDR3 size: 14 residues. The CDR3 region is CASSLGPRYNEQFF. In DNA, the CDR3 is TGTGCCAGCAGCTTAGGGCCACGGTACAATGAGCAGTTCTTC.

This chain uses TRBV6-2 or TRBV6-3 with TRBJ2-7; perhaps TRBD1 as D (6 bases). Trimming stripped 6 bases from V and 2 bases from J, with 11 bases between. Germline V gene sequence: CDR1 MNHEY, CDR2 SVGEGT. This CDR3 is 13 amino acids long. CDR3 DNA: TGTGCCAGCAGGAAAACAGGGACCTACGAGCAGTACTTC. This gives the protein CASRKTGTYEQYF.

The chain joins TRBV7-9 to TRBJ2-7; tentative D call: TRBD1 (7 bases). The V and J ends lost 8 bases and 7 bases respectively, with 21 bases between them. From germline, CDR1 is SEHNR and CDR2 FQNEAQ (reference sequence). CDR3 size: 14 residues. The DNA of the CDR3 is TGTGCCAGCTCCCTCGGGGGACAGCCAAGAGAGCAGTACTTC. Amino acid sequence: CASSLGGQPREQYF.

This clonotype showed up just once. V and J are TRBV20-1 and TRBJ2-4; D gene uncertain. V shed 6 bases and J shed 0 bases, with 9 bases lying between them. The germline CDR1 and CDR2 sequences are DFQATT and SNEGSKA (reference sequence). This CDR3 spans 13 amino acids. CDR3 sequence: CSARRLAKNIQYF. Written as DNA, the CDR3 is TGCAGTGCACGACGACTAGCCAAAAACATTCAGTACTTC.

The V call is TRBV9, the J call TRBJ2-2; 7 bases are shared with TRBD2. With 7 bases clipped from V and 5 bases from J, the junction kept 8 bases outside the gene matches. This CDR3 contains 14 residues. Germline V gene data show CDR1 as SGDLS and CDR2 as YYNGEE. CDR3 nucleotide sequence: TGTGCCAGCCGCGGGGGAGTGGGGACCGGGGAGCTGTTTTTT. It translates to CASRGGVGTGELFF.

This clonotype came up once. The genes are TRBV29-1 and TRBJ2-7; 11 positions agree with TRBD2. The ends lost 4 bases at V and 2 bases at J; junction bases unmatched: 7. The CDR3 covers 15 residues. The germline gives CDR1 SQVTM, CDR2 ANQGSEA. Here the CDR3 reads CSVGTSGSQTYEQYF. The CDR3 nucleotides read TGCAGCGTTGGCACTAGCGGGAGTCAAACCTACGAGCAGTACTTC.

The DNA for the CDR3 is TGCAGTGCTGGTCCAGGGGGCTTCTACAATGAGCAGTTCTTC. This encodes CSAGPGGFYNEQFF. V is TRBV20-1 and J is TRBJ2-1, with TRBD1 matching over 8 bases. Germline CDR1 is DFQATT and CDR2 is SNEGSKA (reference sequence). The CDR3 length is 14 residues. Germline trimming cut 5 bases from V and 3 bases from J; bases unmatched to any gene: 6.